Below, 10 T cell receptor beta chains from the same sample are listed, as sequenced in a study of tumor T cells in aggressive B-cell lymphoma. TCRdb keeps only in-frame clones here, not all; method: immunoSEQ multiplex PCR. Of 2,000 to 2,500 clones listed, approximately 84% were seen once; the top ten hold 15% to 20%. Sequenced material: tumor tissue. The receptors originated from an adult with diffuse large B cell lymphoma.

The chain recombines TRBV10-3 with TRBJ2-3, with 13 nucleotides matching TRBD2. Germline CDR1 is ENHRY and CDR2 is SYGVKD. The CDR3 runs 15 residues. With V trimmed by 4 bases and J by 4 bases, 2 bases remained unmatched. CDR3 in amino acids: CAISVGTSGADTQYF. CDR3 nucleotide sequence: TGTGCCATCAGTGTCGGGACTAGCGGGGCAGATACGCAGTATTTT.

This sequence joins TRBV19 and TRBJ1-2; D is undetermined. CDR3 size: 15 residues. CDR1 LNHDA and CDR2 SQIVND come from the germline V gene (reference sequence). V was cut by 4 bases and J by 4 bases, with 16 bases left in between. This chain's CDR3 is CASSKTQPGLYGYTF. The DNA of the CDR3 is TGTGCCAGTAGTAAGACACAACCCGGACTCTATGGCTACACCTTC.

The rearrangement links TRBV11-3 to TRBJ2-2, with 10 bases aligning to TRBD2. V was pared by 5 bases and J by 5 bases, with 11 bases of the junction left unmatched. CDR1 is SGHNT and CDR2 is YENEEA in the germline V gene. This CDR3 is 17 amino acids long. CDR3 sequence: CASSRISSGSETGELFF. CDR3 sequence (DNA): TGTGCCAGCAGCAGAATCTCTAGCGGGAGCGAAACCGGGGAGCTGTTTTTT.

The V and J genes are TRBV27 and TRBJ2-7; weak D call: TRBD1 (6 bases). Germline V gene lookup returns CDR1 MNHEY and CDR2 SMNVEV (reference sequence). This CDR3 is built from 15 residues. With 5 bases removed from V and 2 bases from J, the gap between germline ends came to 16 bases. CDR3 sequence reads: CASSLTGIRPYEQYF. CDR3 coding DNA: TGTGCCAGCAGTCTTACAGGGATCAGGCCCTACGAGCAGTACTTC.

The rearrangement uses TRBV19 and TRBJ2-3; 9 positions agree with TRBD1. The CDR3 runs 15 residues. The germline V gene encodes CDR1 LNHDA and CDR2 SQIVND (reference sequence). V shed 6 bases, J shed 0 bases, and the junction held 4 bases outside the gene matches. CDR3 loop: CASRVTGGSTDTQYF. The CDR3 DNA reads TGTGCCAGTAGGGTAACAGGGGGCAGCACAGATACGCAGTATTTT.

The V call is TRBV29-1, the J call TRBJ2-5; 9 nucleotides line up with TRBD1. The CDR3 contains 12 residues. Unmatched junction bases numbered 4, after V lost 6 bases and J lost 5 bases. Per germline, CDR1 SQVTM and CDR2 ANQGSEA. The CDR3, as DNA: TGCAGCGTCGGGACAGGGTGGGAGACCCAGTACTTC. Translation: CSVGTGWETQYF. Full variable domain (rest looked up from reference TRBV29-1 and TRBJ2-5): SAVISQKPSRDICQRGTSLTIQCQVDSQVTMMFWYRQQPGQSLTLIATANQGSEATYESGFVIDKFPISRPNLTFSTLTVSNMSPEDSSIYLCSVGTGWETQYFGPGTRLLVL.

This rearrangement joins TRBV5-4 to TRBJ2-3; unclear D gene. The CDR3 totals 15 residues. V lost 0 bases, J lost 0 bases, and 8 bases lay in between. The germline gives CDR1 SGHNT, CDR2 YYREEE (reference sequence). This chain's CDR3 is CASSLDFSSTDTQYF. The DNA of the CDR3 is TGTGCCAGCAGCTTGGACTTTTCTAGCACAGATACGCAGTATTTT.

The rearrangement uses TRBV6-1 and TRBJ2-1; D might be TRBD1 (5 bases). The germline V gene encodes CDR1 MNHNS and CDR2 SASEGT. V dropped 2 bases and J dropped 0 bases, with 8 bases sitting between them. The CDR3 runs to 15 residues. The CDR3 DNA is TGTGCCAGCAGTGAAAAGGACAACTCCTACAATGAGCAGTTCTTC. Translating it yields CASSEKDNSYNEQFF.

The chain joins TRBV11-3 to TRBJ2-1, with D unclear. CDR1 and CDR2 from the germline V gene are SGHNT and YENEEA. The CDR3 spans 15 residues. V was clipped by 4 bases and J by 0 bases, with 10 bases between them. The CDR3 loop is CASSSISSSYNEQFF. The CDR3 region has the DNA TGTGCCAGCAGCTCCATCTCGAGCTCCTACAATGAGCAGTTCTTC.

This chain links TRBV11-3 with TRBJ2-3; D is ambiguous. The CDR3 length is 16 residues. Trimming shortened V by 0 bases and J by 4 bases, and 14 bases separated the two germline ends. Germline V gives CDR1 SGHNT, CDR2 YENEEA. The CDR3 sequence is CASSLDGVLSADTQYF. The DNA for the CDR3 is TGTGCCAGCAGCTTAGACGGAGTGCTATCGGCAGATACGCAGTATTTT.